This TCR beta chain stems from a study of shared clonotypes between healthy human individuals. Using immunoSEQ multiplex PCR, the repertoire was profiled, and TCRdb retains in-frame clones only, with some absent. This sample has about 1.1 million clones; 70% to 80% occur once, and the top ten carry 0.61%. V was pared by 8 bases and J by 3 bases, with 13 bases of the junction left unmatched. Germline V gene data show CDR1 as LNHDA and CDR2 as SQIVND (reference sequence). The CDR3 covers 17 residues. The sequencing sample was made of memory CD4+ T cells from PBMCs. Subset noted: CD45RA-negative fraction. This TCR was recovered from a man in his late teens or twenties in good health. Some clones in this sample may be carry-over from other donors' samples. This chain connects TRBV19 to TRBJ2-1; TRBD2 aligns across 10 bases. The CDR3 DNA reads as TGTGCCAGTCGTTCGGTGAGAGCGGGAGGGAACTACAATGAGCAGTTCTTC. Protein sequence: CASRSVRAGGNYNEQFF.